This TCR beta chain is drawn from a study of T cell responses to AZD1222 COVID-19 vaccine. Sequencing used immunoSEQ multiplex PCR; TCRdb keeps in-frame clones, though not all of them. The sample contains about 200,000 clones, approximately 94% of which appear only once. Per the germline V gene, CDR1 is MNHNS and CDR2 is SASEGT. V was pared by 4 bases and J by 7 bases, with 5 bases of the junction left unmatched. The CDR3 spans 13 residues. This sequence was found in an adult who received the MenACWY meningococcal vaccine as a control. The starting material was peripheral blood, obtained 28 days after the second dose of the MenACWY control vaccine. The rearrangement links TRBV6-1 to TRBJ1-1; TRBD1 aligns across 8 bases. The CDR3 reads CASSGQGKFEAFF. CDR3 sequence (DNA): TGTGCCAGCAGTGGACAGGGGAAATTTGAAGCTTTCTTT.